Each of the 2 T cell receptor beta chains below was sequenced from the same sample in a study of blood T cell repertoires in COVID-19. Sequenced by immunoSEQ multiplex PCR; TCRdb stores in-frame clones only, minus some. Among about 410,000 clones listed, about nine tenths were seen once. The sample consisted of PBMCs or T cells enriched from blood (not recorded which). The receptors were gathered from a young man who had recovered from COVID-19.

The chain combines TRBV19 with TRBJ1-4; 8 nucleotides align to TRBD1. The CDR3 is made up of 15 amino acids. With V trimmed by 8 bases and J by 8 bases, 13 bases remained unmatched. From germline, CDR1 is LNHDA and CDR2 SQIVND (reference sequence). CDR3 in DNA: TGTGCCAGTTCTACTTTACCCGGGACAGGCGAAAAACTGTTTTTT. Protein product: CASSTLPGTGEKLFF.

The chain is built from TRBV25-1 and TRBJ1-5; D gene unclear. Germline loops: CDR1 MGHDK, CDR2 SYGVNS. The V and J ends lost 2 bases and 4 bases respectively, with 6 bases between them. CDR3 size: 13 residues. CDR3 region: CASSEKENQPQHF. DNA of the CDR3: TGTGCCAGCAGTGAAAAGGAGAATCAGCCCCAGCATTTT.